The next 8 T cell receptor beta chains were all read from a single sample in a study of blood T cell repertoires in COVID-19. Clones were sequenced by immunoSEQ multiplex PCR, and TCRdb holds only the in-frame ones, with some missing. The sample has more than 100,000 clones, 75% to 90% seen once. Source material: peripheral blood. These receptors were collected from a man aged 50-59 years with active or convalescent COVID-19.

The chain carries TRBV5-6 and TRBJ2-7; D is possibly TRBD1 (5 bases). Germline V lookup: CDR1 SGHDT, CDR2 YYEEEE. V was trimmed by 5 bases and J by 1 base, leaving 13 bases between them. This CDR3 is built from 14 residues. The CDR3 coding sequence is TGTGCCAGCAGGTTGACCCAGGGATCCTACGAGCAGTACTTC. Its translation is CASRLTQGSYEQYF.

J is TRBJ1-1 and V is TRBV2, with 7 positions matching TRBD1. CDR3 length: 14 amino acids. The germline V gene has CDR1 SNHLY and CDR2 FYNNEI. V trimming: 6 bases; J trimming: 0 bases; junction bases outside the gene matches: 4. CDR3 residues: CASRGDSMNTEAFF. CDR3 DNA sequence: TGTGCCAGCAGGGGGGACAGCATGAACACTGAAGCTTTCTTT.

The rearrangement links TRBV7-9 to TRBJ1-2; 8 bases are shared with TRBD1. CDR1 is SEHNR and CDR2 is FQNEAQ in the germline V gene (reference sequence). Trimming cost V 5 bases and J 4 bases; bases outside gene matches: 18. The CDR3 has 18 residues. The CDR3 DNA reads TGTGCCAGCAGCCCCCAGTACGACAGGGGCGCTCGGAGCTATGGCTACACCTTC. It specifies CASSPQYDRGARSYGYTF.

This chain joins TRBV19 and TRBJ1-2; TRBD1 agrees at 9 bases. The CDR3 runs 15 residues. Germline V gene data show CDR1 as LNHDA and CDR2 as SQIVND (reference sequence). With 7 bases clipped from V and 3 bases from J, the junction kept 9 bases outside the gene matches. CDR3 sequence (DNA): TGTGCCAGTAATCCCGGGGGACAGGGAGACTATGGCTACACCTTC. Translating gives CASNPGGQGDYGYTF. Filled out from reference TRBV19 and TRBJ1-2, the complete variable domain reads DGGITQSPKYLFRKEGQNVTLSCEQNLNHDAMYWYRQDPGQGLRLIYYSQIVNDFQKGDIAEGYSVSREKKESFPLTVTSAQKNPTAFYLCASNPGGQGDYGYTFGSGTRLTVV.

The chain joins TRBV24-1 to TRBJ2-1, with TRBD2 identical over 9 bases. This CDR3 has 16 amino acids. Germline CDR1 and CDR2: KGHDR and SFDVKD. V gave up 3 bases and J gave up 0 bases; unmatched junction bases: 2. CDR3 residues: CATSDSSGSSYNEQFF. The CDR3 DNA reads TGTGCCACCAGTGATAGTAGCGGGAGCTCCTACAATGAGCAGTTCTTC.

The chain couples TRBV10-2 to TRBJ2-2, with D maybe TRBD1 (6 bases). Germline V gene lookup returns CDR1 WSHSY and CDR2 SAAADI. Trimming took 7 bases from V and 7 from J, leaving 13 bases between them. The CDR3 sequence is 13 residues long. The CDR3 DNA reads TGCGCCAGCATGAACCAGGGGAACGGGGAGCTGTTTTTT. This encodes CASMNQGNGELFF.

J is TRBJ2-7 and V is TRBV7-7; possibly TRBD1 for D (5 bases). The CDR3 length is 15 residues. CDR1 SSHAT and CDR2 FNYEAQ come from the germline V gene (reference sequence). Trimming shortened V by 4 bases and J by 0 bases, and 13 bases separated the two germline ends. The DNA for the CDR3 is TGTGCCAGCAGCTCCCGGTGGGGCAGCTCCTACGAGCAGTACTTC. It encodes CASSSRWGSSYEQYF.

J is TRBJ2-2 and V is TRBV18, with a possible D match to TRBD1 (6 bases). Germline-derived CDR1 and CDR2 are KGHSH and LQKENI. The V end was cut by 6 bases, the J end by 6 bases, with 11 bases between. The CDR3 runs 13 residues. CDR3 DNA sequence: TGTGCCAGCTCTCGAGGGGGAGCCGGGGAGCTGTTTTTT. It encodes CASSRGGAGELFF.